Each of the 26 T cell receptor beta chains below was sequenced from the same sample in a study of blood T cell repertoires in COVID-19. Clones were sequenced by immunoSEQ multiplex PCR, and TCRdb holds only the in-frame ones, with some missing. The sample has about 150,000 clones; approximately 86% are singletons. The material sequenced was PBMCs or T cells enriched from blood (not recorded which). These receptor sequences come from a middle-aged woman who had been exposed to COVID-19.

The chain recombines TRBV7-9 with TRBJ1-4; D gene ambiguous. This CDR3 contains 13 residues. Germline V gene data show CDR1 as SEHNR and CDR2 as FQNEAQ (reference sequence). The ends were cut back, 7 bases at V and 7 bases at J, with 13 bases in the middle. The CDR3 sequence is CASKHPTGEKLFF. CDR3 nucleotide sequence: TGTGCCAGCAAACATCCGACGGGTGAAAAACTGTTTTTT. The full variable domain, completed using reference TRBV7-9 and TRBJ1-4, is DTGVSQNPRHKITKRGQNVTFRCDPISEHNRLYWYRQTLGQGPEFLTYFQNEAQLEKSRLLSDRFSAERPKGSFSTLEIQRTEQGDSAMYLCASKHPTGEKLFFGSGTQLSVL.

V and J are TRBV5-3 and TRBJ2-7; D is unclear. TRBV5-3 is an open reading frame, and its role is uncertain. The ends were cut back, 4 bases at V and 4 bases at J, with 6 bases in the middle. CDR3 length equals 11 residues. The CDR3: CARSPLYEQYF. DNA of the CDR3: TGTGCCAGAAGCCCGTTGTACGAGCAGTACTTC.

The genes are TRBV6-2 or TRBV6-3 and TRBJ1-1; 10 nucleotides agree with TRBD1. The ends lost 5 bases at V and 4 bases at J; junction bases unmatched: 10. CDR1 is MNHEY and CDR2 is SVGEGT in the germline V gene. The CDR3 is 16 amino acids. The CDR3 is CASSAGQGYFGTEAFF. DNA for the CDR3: TGTGCCAGCAGTGCGGGACAGGGGTATTTTGGCACTGAAGCTTTCTTT.

CDR3 nucleotides: TGTGCCAGCAGCCATGGTGGGGGGGACTATGGCTACACCTTC. This sequence encodes CASSHGGGDYGYTF. The V gene is TRBV3-1 (or the pseudogene TRBV3-2), the J gene TRBJ1-2, with D maybe TRBD1 (5 bases). CDR1 is LGHDT and CDR2 is YNNKEL in the germline V gene (reference sequence). The CDR3 contains 14 residues. V was clipped by 3 bases and J by 3 bases, with 11 bases between them.

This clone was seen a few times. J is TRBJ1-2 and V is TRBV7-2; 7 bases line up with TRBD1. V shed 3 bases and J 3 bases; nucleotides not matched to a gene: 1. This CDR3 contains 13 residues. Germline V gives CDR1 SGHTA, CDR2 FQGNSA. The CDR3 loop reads CASSLGTDYGYTF. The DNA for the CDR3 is TGTGCCAGCAGCTTGGGGACAGACTATGGCTACACCTTC.

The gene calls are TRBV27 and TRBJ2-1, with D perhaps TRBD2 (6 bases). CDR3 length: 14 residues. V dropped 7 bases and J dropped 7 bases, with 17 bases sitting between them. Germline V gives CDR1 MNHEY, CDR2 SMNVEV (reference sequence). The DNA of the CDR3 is TGTGCCAGCAAACGGGACTGGCGTGGGAATGAGCAGTTCTTC. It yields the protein CASKRDWRGNEQFF.

CDR3 sequence (DNA): TGTGCCAGCAGCAAAGGAAGGACACACGACTACAATGAGCAGTTCTTC. Translation: CASSKGRTHDYNEQFF. This chain connects TRBV21-1 to TRBJ2-1; the table's D call, TRBD1, has no DNA check behind it. TRBV21-1 is a pseudogene segment. The CDR3 sequence is 16 residues long.

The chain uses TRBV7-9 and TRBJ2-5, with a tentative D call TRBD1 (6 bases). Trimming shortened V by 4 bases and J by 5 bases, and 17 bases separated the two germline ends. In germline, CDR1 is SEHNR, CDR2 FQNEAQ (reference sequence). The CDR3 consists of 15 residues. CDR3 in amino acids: CASSSLTGLEETQYF. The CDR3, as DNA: TGTGCCAGCAGCTCCCTGACAGGCTTGGAGGAGACCCAGTACTTC. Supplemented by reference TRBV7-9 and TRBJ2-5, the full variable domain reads DTGVSQNPRHKITKRGQNVTFRCDPISEHNRLYWYRQTLGQGPEFLTYFQNEAQLEKSRLLSDRFSAERPKGSFSTLEIQRTEQGDSAMYLCASSSLTGLEETQYFGPGTRLLVL.

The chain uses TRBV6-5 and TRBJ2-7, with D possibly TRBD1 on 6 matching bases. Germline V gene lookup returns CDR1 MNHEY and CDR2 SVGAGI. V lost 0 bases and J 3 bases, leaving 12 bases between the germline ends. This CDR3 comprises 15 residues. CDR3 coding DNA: TGTGCCAGCAGTTACTCCCCCACAGGGATCTACGAGCAGTACTTC. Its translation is CASSYSPTGIYEQYF.

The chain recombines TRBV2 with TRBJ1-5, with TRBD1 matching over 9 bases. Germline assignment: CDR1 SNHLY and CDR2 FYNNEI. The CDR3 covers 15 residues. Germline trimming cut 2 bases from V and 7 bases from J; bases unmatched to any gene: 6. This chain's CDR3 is CASSERGQGGQPQHF. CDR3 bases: TGTGCCAGCAGTGAAAGGGGACAGGGAGGGCAGCCCCAGCATTTT.

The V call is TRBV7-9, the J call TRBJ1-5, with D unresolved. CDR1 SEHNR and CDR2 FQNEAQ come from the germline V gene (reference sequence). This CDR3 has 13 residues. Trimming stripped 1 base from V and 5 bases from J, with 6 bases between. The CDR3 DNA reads TGTGCCAGCAGCTTAGAGAGGGATCAGCCCCAGCATTTT. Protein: CASSLERDQPQHF. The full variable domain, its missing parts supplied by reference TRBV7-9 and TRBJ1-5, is DTGVSQNPRHKITKRGQNVTFRCDPISEHNRLYWYRQTLGQGPEFLTYFQNEAQLEKSRLLSDRFSAERPKGSFSTLEIQRTEQGDSAMYLCASSLERDQPQHFGDGTRLSIL.

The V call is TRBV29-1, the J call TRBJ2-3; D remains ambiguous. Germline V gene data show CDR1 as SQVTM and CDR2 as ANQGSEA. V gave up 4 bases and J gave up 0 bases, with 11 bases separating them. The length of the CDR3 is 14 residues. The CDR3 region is CSVAWAASTDTQYF. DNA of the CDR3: TGCAGCGTTGCTTGGGCCGCGAGCACAGATACGCAGTATTTT.

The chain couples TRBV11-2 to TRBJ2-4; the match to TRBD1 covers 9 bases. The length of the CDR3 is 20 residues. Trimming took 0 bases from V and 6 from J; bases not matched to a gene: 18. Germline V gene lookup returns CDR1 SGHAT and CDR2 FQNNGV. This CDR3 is CASSLDLYTQQGALGNIQYF. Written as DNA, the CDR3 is TGTGCCAGCAGCTTAGATTTATACACTCAACAGGGGGCGTTAGGAAACATTCAGTACTTC.

The CDR3 sequence: CASSPGRSNQPQHF. The CDR3, as DNA: TGTGCCAGCAGCCCCGGGAGGAGCAATCAGCCCCAGCATTTT. This chain links TRBV7-2 with TRBJ1-5; D is undetermined. Germline CDR1 and CDR2: SGHTA and FQGNSA. V was trimmed by 5 bases and J by 1 base, leaving 9 bases between them. The CDR3 has 14 residues.

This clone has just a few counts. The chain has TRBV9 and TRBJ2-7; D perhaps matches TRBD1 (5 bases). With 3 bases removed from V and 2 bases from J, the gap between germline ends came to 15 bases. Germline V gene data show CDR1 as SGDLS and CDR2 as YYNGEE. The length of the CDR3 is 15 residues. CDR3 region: CASSAEAGRAYEQYF. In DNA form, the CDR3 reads TGTGCCAGCAGCGCGGAAGCAGGGCGAGCCTACGAGCAGTACTTC.

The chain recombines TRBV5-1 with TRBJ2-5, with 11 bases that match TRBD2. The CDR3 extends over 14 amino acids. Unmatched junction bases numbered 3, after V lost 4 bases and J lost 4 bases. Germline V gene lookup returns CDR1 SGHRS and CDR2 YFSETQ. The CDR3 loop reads CASSHTSGGETQYF. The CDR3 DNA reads TGCGCCAGCAGCCACACTAGCGGGGGAGAGACCCAGTACTTC.

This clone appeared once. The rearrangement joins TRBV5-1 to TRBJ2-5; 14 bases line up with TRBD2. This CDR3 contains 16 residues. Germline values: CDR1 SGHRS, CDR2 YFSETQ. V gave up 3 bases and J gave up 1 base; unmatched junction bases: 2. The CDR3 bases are TGCGCCAGCAGCTCGGGGACTAGCGGGGGCCAAGAGACCCAGTACTTC. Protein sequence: CASSSGTSGGQETQYF. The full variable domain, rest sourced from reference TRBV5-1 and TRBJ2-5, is KAGVTQTPRYLIKTRGQQVTLSCSPISGHRSVSWYQQTPGQGLQFLFEYFSETQRNKGNFPGRFSGRQFSNSRSEMNVSTLELGDSALYLCASSSGTSGGQETQYFGPGTRLLVL.

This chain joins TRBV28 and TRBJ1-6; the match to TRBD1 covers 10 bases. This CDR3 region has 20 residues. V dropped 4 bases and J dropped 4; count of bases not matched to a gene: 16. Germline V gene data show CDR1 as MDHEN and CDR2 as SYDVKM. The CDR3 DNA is TGTGCCAGCAGTTACAGCACCGGGACAGGGGACAACCGATATAATTCACCCCTCCACTTT. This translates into CASSYSTGTGDNRYNSPLHF.

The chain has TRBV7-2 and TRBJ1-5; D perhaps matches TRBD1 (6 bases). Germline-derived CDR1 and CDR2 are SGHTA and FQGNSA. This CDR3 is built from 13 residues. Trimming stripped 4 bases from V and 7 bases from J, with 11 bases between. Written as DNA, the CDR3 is TGTGCCAGCAGCTCAAACAGGGCCCAGCCCCAGCATTTT. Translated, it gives CASSSNRAQPQHF.

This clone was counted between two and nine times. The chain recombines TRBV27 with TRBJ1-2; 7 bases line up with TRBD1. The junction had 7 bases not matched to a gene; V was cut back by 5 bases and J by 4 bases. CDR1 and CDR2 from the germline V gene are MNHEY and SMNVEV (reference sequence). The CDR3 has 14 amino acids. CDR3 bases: TGTGCCAGCAGTCCTCAGACAGGGACCTATGGCTACACCTTC. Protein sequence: CASSPQTGTYGYTF.

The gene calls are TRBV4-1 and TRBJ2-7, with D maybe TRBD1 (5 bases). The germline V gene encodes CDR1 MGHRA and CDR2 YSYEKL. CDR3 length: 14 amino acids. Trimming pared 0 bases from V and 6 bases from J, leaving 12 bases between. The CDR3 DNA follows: TGCGCCAGCAGCCAAGACGTCCAAGGGGCCGAGCAGTACTTC. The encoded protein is CASSQDVQGAEQYF.

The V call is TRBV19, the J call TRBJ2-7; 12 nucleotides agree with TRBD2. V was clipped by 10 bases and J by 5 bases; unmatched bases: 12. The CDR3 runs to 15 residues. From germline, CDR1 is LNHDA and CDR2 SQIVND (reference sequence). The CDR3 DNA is TGTGCCACCTCAAATCGACTAGCGGGAGAGAACGAGCAGTACTTC. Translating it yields CATSNRLAGENEQYF.

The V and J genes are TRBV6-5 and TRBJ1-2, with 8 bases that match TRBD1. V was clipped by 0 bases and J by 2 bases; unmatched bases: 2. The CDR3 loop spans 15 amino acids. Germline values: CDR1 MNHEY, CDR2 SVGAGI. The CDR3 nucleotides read TGTGCCAGCAGTTACTCCGGACAGGGAAACTATGGCTACACCTTC. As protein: CASSYSGQGNYGYTF.

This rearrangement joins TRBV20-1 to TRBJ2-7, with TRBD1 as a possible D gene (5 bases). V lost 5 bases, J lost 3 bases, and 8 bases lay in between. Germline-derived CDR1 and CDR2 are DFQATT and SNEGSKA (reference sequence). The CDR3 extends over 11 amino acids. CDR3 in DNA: TGCAGTGCTCCTCAGGGCTACGAGCAGTACTTC. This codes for CSAPQGYEQYF.

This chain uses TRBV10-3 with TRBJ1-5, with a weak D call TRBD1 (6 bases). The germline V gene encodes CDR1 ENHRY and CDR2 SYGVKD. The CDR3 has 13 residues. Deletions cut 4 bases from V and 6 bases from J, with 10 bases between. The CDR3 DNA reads TGTGCCATCAGTGCGACAGGAGGTCAGCCCCAGCATTTT. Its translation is CAISATGGQPQHF.

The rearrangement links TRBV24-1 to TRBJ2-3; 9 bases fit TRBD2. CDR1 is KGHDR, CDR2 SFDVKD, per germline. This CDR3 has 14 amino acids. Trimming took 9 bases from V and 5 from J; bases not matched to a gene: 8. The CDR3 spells CATALSGGGDTQYF. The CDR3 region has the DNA TGTGCCACCGCTCTTAGCGGGGGAGGAGATACGCAGTATTTT.